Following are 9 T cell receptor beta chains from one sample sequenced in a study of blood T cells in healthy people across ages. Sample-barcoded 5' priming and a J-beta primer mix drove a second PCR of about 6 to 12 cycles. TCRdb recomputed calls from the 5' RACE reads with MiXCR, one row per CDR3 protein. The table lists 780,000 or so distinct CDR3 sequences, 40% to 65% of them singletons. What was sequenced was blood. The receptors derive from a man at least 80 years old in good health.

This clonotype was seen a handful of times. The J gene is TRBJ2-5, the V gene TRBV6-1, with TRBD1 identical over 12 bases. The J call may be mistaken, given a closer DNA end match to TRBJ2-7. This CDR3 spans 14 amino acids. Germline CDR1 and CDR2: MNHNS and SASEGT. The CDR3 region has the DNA TGTGCCAGCATTCCGGGACAGGGGGCGGGCGAGCAGTACTTC. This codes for CASIPGQGAGEQYF.

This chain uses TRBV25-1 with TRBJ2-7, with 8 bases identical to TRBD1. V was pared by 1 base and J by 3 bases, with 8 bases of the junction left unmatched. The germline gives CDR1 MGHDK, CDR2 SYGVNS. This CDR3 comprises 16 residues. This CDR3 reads CASSELGETGGYEQYF. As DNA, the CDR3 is TGTGCCAGCAGTGAATTGGGGGAAACAGGGGGCTACGAGCAGTACTTC.

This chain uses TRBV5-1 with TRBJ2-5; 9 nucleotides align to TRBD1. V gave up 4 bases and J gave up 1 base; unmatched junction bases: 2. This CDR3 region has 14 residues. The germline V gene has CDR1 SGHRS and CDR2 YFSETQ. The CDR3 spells CASSIQGAQETQYF. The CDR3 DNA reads TGCGCCAGCAGCATACAGGGGGCCCAAGAGACCCAGTACTTC.

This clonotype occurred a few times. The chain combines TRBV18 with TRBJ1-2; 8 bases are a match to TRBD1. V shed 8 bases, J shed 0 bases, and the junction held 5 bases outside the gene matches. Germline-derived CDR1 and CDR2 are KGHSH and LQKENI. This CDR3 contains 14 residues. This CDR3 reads CASQPGQANYGYTF. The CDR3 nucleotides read TGTGCCAGCCAGCCGGGACAGGCTAACTATGGCTACACCTTC.

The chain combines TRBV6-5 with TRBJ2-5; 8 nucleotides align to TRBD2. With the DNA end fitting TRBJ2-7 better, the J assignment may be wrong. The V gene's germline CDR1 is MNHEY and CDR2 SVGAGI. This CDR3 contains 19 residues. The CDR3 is CASSYSRGVGGRILYEQYF. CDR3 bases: TGTGCCAGCAGTTATTCAAGGGGGGTCGGCGGGAGGATACTCTACGAGCAGTACTTC.

CDR3 nucleotide sequence: TGCAGTGCACGAAGTTGGGAACTGGAGAAGGAGCAGTACTTC. This sequence encodes CSARSWELEKEQYF. The rearrangement joins TRBV20-1 to TRBJ2-4; no definite D call. Germline CDR1 is DFQATT and CDR2 is SNEGSKA (reference sequence). This CDR3 comprises 14 residues. V lost 6 bases to trimming and J lost 13 bases, with 25 bases between them.

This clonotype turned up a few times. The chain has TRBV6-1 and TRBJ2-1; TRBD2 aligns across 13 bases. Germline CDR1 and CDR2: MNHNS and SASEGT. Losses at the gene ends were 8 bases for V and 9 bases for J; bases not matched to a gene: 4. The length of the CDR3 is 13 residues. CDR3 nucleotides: TGTGCCAGCCAGGGACTAGCGGGAACTGAGCAGTTCTTC. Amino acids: CASQGLAGTEQFF.

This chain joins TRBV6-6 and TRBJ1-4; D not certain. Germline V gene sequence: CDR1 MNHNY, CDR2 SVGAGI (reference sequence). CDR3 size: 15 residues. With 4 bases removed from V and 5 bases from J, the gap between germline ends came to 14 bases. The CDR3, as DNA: TGTGCCAGCAGTTCCCATCCCGGGCTGAATGAAAAACTGTTTTTT. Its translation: CASSSHPGLNEKLFF.

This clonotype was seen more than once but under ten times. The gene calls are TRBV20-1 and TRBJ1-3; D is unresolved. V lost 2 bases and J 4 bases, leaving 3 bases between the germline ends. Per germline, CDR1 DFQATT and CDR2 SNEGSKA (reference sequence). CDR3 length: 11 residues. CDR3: CSARSGNTIYF. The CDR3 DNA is TGCAGTGCTAGATCCGGAAACACCATATATTTT.